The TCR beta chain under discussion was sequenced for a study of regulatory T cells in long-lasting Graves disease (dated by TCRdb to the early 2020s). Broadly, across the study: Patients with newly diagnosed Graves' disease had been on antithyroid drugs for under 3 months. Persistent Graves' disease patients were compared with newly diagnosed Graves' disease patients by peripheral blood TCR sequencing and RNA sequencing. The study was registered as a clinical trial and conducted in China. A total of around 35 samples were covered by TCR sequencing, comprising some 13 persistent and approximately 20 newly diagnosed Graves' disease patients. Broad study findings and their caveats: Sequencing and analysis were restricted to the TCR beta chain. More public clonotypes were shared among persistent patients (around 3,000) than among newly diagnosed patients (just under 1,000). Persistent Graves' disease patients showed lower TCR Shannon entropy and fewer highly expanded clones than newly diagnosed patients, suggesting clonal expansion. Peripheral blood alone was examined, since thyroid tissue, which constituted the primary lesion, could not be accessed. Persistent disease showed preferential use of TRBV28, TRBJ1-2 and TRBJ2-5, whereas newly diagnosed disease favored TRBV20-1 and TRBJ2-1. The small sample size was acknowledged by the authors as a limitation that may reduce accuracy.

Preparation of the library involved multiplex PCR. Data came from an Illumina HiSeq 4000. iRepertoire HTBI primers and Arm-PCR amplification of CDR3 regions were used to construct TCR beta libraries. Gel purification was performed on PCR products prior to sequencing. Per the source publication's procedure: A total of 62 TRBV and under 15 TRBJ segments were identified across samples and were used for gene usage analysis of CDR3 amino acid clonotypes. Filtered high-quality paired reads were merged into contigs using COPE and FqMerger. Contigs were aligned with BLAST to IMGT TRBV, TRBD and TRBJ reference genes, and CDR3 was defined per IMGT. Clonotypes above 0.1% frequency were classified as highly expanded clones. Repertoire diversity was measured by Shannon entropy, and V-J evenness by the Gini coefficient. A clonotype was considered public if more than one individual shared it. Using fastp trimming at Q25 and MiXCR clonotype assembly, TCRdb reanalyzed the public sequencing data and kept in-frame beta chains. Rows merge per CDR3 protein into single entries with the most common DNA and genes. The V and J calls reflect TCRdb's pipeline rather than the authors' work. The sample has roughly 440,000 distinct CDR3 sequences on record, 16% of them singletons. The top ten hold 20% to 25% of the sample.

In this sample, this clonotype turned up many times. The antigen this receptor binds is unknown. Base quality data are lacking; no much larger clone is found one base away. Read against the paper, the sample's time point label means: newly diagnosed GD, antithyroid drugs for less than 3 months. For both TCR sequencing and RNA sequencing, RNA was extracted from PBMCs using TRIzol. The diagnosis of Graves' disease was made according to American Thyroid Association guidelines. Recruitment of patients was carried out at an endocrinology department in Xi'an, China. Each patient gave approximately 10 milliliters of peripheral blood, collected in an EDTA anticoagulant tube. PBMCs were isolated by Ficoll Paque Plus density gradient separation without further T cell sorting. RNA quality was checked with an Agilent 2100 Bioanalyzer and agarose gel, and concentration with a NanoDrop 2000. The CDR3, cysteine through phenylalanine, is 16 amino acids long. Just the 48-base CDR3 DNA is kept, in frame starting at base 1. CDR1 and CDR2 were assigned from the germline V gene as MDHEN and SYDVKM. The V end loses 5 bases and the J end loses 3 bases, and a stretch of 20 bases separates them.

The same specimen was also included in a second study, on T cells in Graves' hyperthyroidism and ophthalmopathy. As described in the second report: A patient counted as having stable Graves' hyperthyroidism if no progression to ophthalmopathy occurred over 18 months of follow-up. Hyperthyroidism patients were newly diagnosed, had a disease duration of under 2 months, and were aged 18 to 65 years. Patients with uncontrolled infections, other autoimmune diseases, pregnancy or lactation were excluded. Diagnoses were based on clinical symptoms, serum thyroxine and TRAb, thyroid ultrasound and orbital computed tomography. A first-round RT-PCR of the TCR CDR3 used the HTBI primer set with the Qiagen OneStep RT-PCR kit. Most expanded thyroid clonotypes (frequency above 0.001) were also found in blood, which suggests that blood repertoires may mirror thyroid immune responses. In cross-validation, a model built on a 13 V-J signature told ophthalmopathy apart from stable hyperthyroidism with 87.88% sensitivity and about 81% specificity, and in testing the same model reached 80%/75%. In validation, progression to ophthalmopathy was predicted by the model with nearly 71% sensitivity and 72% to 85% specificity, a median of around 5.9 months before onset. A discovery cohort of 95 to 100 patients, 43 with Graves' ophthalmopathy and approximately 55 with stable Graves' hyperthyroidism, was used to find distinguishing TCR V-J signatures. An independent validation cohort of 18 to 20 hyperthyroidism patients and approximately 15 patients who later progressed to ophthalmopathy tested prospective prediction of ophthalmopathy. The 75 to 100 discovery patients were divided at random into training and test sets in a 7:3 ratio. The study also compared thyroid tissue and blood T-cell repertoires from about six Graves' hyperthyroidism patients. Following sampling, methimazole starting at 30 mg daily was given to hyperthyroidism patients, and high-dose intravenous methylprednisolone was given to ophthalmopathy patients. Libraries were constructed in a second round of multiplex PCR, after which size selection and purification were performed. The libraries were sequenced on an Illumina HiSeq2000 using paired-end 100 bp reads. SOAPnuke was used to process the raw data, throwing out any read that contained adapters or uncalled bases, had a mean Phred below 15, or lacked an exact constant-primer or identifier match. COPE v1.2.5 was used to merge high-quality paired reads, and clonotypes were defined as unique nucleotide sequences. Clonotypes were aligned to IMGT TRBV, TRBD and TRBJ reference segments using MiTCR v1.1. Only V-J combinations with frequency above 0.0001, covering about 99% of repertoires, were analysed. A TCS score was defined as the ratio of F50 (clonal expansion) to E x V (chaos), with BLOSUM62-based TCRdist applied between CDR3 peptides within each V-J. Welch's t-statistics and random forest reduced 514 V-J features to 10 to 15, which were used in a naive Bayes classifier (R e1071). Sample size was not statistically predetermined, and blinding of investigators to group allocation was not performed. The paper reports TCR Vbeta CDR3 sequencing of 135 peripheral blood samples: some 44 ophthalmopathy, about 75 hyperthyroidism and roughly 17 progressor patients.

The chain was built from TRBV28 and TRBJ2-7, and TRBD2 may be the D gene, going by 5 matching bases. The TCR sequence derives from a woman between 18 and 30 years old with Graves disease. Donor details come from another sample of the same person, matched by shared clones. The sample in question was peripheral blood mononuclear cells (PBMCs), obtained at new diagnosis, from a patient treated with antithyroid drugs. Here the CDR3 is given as CASSPLGDSADYEQYF. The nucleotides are TGTGCCAGCAGTCCCCTCGGTGATAGCGCCGACTACGAGCAGTACTTC.